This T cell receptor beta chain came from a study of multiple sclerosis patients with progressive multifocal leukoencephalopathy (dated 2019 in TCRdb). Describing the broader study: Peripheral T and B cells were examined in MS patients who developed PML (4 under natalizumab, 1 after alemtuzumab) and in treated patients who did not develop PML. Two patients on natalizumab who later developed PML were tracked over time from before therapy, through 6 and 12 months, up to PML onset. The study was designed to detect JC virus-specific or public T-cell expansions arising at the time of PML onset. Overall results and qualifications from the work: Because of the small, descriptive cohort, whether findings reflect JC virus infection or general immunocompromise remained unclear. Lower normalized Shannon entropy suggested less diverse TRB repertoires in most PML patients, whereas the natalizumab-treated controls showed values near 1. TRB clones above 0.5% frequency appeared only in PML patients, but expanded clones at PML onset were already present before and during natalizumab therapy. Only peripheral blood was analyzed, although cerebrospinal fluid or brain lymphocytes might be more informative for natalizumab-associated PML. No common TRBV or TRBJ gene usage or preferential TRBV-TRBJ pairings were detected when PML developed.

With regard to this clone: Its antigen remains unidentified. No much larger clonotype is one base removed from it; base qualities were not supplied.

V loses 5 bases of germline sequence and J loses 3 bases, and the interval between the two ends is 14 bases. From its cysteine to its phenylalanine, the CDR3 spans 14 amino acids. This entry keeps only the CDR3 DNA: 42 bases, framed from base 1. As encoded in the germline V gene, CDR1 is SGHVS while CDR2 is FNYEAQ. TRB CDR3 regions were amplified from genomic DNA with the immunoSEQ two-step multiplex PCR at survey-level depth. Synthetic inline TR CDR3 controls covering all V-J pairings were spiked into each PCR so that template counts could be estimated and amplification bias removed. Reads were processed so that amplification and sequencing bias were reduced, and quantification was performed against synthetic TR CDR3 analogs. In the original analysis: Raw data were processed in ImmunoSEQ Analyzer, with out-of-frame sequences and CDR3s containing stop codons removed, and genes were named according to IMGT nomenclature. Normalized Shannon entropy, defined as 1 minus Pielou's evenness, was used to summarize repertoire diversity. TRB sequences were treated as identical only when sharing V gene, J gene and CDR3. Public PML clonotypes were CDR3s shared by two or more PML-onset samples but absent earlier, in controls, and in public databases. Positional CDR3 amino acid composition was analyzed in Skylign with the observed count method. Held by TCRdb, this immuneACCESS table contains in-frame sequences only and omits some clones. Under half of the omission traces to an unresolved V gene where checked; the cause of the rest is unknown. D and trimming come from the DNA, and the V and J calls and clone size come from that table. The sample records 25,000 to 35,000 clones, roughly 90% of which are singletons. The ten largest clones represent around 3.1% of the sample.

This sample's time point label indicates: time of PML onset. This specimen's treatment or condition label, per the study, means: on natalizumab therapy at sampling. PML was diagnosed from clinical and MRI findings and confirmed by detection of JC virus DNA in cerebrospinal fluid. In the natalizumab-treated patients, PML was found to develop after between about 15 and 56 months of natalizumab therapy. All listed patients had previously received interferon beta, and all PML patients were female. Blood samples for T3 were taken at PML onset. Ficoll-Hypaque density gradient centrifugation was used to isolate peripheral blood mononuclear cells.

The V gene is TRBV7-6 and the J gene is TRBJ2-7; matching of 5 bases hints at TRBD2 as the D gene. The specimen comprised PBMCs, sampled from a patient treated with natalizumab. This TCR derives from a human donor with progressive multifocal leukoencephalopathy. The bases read TGTGCCAGCAGCCCCCGCCGGGGAAACTACGAGCAGTACTTC. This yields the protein CASSPRRGNYEQYF. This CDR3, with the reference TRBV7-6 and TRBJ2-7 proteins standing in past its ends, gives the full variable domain GAGVSQSPRYKVTKRGQDVALRCDPISGHVSLYWYRQALGQGPEFLTYFNYEAQQDKSGLPNDRFSAERPEGSISTLTIQRTEQRDSAMYRCASSPRRGNYEQYFGPGTRLTVT.